This entry features one T cell receptor beta chain sequence. Its antigen remains unidentified. The assay was immunoSEQ multiplex PCR, and TCRdb's table has in-frame clones only and misses some. The table includes hundreds of thousands of clones, 95% to 98% detected once. CD45RO negativity and positive selection for CCR7 defined naive CD8 cells, a population that excluded terminally differentiated effector memory CD45RA+ cells. This specimen belongs to a study of shared clonotypes between healthy human individuals. Whole-study context: A donor's plate count was three for CD4 naive and three for CD4 memory; CD8 naive had two and CD8 memory one. Findings of the study overall: Limitation of the genetic and exposure-history diversity represented came from the few donors. Incomplete sequencing of sorted subsets was indicated by rarefaction despite large depth.

The sequenced sample was naive CD8+ T cells sorted from blood. The origin of this receptor is a young man in good health.

The CDR3 DNA reads TGTGCCAGCAGTTTAGAACTCGGGACAGGTTTGGTCGAGCAGTACTTC. Translated: CASSLELGTGLVEQYF. The chain combines TRBV27 with TRBJ2-7; 8 nucleotides match TRBD1. With V trimmed by 2 bases and J by 6 bases, 12 bases remained unmatched. CDR3 length: 16 amino acids. Per germline, CDR1 MNHEY and CDR2 SMNVEV (reference sequence).